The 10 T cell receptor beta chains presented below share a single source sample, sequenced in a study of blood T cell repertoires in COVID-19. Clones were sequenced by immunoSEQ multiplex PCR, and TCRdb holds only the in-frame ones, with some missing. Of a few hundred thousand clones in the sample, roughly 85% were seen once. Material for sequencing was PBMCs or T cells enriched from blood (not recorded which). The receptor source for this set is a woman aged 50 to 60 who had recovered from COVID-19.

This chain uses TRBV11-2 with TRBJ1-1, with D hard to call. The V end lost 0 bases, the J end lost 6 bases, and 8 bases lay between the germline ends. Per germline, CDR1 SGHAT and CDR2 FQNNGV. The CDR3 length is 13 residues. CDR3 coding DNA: TGTGCCAGCAGCTTAGATCTAATCCCTGAAGCTTTCTTT. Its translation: CASSLDLIPEAFF.

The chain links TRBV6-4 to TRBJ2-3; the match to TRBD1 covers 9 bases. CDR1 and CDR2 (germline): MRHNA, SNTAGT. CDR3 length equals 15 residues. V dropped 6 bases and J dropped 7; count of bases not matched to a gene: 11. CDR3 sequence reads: CASSAGTGHANTQYF. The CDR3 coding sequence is TGTGCCAGCAGCGCGGGGACAGGGCACGCGAATACGCAGTATTTT.

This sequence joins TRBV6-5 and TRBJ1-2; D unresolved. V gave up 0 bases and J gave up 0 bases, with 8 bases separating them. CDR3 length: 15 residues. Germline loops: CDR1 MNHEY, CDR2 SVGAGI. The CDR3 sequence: CASSYSYGANYGYTF. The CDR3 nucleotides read TGTGCCAGCAGTTACTCGTACGGAGCTAACTATGGCTACACCTTC.

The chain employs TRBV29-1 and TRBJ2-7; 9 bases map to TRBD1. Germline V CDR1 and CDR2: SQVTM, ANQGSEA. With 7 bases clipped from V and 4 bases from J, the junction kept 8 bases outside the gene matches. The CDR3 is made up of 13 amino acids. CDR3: CSASSGTGYEQYF. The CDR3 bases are TGCAGCGCATCTTCCGGGACAGGGTACGAGCAGTACTTC.

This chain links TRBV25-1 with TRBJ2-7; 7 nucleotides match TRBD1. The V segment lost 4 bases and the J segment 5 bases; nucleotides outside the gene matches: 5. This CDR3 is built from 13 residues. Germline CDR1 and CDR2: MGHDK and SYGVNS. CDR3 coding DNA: TGTGCCAGCAGTGGACAGGGTATCAACGAGCAGTACTTC. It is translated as CASSGQGINEQYF.

The CDR3 DNA reads TGTGCCAGCTCACCTTCAGCCTTAGCGGGAGCCTACAATGAGCAGTTCTTC. Its protein product is CASSPSALAGAYNEQFF. The rearrangement joins TRBV18 to TRBJ2-1; 9 bases align to TRBD2. The CDR3 runs 17 residues. V trimming: 3 bases; J trimming: 2 bases; junction bases outside the gene matches: 8. CDR1 is KGHSH, CDR2 LQKENI, per germline.

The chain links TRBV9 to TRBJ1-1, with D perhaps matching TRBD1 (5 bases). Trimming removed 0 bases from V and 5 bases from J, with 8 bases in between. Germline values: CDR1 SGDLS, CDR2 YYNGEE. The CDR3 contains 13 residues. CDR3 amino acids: CASSVEGWTEAFF. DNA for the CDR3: TGTGCCAGCAGCGTAGAGGGGTGGACTGAAGCTTTCTTT.

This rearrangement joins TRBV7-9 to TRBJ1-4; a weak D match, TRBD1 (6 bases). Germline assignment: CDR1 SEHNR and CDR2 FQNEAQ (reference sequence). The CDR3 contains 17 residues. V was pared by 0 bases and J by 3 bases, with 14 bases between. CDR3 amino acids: CASSLALRGQPNEKLFF. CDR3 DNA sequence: TGTGCCAGCAGCTTAGCGTTGAGAGGACAGCCTAATGAAAAACTGTTTTTT.

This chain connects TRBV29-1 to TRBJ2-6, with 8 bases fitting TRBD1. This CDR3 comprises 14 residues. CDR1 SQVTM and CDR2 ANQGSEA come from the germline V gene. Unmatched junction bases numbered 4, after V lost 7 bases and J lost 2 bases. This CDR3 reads CSARTGTGANVLTF. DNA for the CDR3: TGCAGCGCCCGGACAGGGACTGGGGCCAACGTCCTGACTTTC. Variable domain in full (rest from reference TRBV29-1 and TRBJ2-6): SAVISQKPSRDICQRGTSLTIQCQVDSQVTMMFWYRQQPGQSLTLIATANQGSEATYESGFVIDKFPISRPNLTFSTLTVSNMSPEDSSIYLCSARTGTGANVLTFGAGSRLTVL.

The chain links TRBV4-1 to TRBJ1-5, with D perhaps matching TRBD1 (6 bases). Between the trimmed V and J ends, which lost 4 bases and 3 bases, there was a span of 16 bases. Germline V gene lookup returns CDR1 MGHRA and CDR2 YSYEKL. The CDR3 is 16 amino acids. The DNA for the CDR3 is TGCGCCAGCAGCCCGCCTGGGGACACCCTCAATCAGCCCCAGCATTTT. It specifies CASSPPGDTLNQPQHF.